This T cell receptor beta chain originates from a study of blood T cell repertoires in COVID-19. Whole-study context: Whether acute or convalescent, the COVID-19 samples came from the United States, Italy and Spain. From T cells, B-cell-depleted T cells, or PBMCs came the material, which was cDNA or gDNA.

Some clones are missing from TCRdb's copy, which holds only in-frame ones; the method was immunoSEQ multiplex PCR. The sample holds a few hundred thousand clones, 70% to 90% seen once. Sample: PBMCs or T cells enriched from blood (not recorded which). This TCR was recovered from a woman under 30 who had been exposed to COVID-19.

The CDR3 spells CASSDRPTSGANVLTF. The CDR3 nucleotides read TGTGCCAGCAGTGACAGGCCGACCTCTGGGGCCAACGTCCTGACTTTC. The chain recombines TRBV25-1 with TRBJ2-6, with D unclear. Germline-derived CDR1 and CDR2 are MGHDK and SYGVNS. The length of the CDR3 is 16 residues. The ends were cut back, 3 bases at V and 0 bases at J, with 9 bases in the middle.